Listed here are 31 T cell receptor beta chains from one sample, sequenced in a study of cytomegalovirus exposure and HLA in healthy donors. The PCR was carried out with 60 Vbeta primers and 13 Jbeta primers. Data came from immunoSEQ multiplex PCR; TCRdb stores just in-frame clones and leaves some out. The ten top clones account for approximately 1.4%, within a sample of tens of thousands of clones. Sequenced: PBMCs. The receptors originated from a woman aged 55 to 70 in good health and CMV-seronegative.

The chain is built from TRBV7-6 and TRBJ1-3; TRBD1 matches 11 bases. V lost 1 base to trimming and J lost 4 bases; unmatched junction nucleotides: 6. The germline CDR1 and CDR2 sequences are SGHVS and FNYEAQ. This CDR3 spans 17 amino acids. The DNA of the CDR3 is TGTGCCAGCAGCTTAGTAGGACAGGGGGCGTACGGAAACACCATATATTTT. Its protein is CASSLVGQGAYGNTIYF.

This sequence joins TRBV28 and TRBJ2-3; 16 bases are shared with TRBD2. Germline CDR1 reads MDHEN; CDR2 reads SYDVKM. CDR3 size: 16 residues. After removal of 5 bases from V and 4 bases from J, the junction contained 3 bases not matched to a gene. CDR3 in amino acids: CASSPGLAGGADTQYF. The CDR3 DNA reads TGTGCCAGCAGTCCGGGACTAGCGGGGGGGGCAGATACGCAGTATTTT.

The chain combines TRBV9 with TRBJ2-5, with 9 bases identical to TRBD1. V shed 4 bases, J shed 5 bases, and the junction held 6 bases outside the gene matches. The CDR3 is made up of 14 amino acids. Germline assignment: CDR1 SGDLS and CDR2 YYNGEE. The chain's CDR3 is CASSTTGGHETQYF. The DNA for the CDR3 is TGTGCCAGCAGCACGACAGGGGGGCATGAGACCCAGTACTTC. The whole variable domain, filled in from reference TRBV9 and TRBJ2-5, reads DSGVTQTPKHLITATGQRVTLRCSPRSGDLSVYWYQQSLDQGLQFLIQYYNGEERAKGNILERFSAQQFPDLHSELNLSSLELGDSALYFCASSTTGGHETQYFGPGTRLLVL.

The genes are TRBV9 and TRBJ1-5, with 11 bases lining up with TRBD1. V shed 3 bases and J 1 base; nucleotides not matched to a gene: 3. CDR3 length equals 16 residues. In germline, CDR1 is SGDLS, CDR2 YYNGEE. The CDR3 loop reads CASSAGTGGSNQPQHF. The CDR3 nucleotides read TGTGCCAGCAGCGCCGGGACAGGGGGAAGCAATCAGCCCCAGCATTTT.

V usage is TRBV6-5 and J usage is TRBJ2-5; 8 bases match TRBD1. Trimming removed 5 bases from V and 5 bases from J; junction bases left unmatched: 7. The length of the CDR3 is 14 residues. Germline V gene sequence: CDR1 MNHEY, CDR2 SVGAGI. The CDR3 spells CASSLSGGFETQYF. The CDR3 DNA follows: TGTGCCAGCAGTCTCTCAGGGGGCTTTGAGACCCAGTACTTC.

V is TRBV30 and J is TRBJ2-7; a possible D gene is TRBD1 (6 bases). V lost 0 bases and J lost 3, with 15 bases in between. The CDR3 has 15 residues. Germline V gene sequence: CDR1 GTSNPN, CDR2 SVGIG (reference sequence). The CDR3 loop reads CAWSVPSTGYYEQYF. CDR3 nucleotides: TGTGCCTGGAGTGTCCCCTCGACAGGCTACTACGAGCAGTACTTC.

This chain connects TRBV27 to TRBJ2-1; no reliable D call. The ends were cut back, 0 bases at V and 5 bases at J, with 5 bases in the middle. There are 13 residues in the CDR3. The germline gives CDR1 MNHEY, CDR2 SMNVEV (reference sequence). The CDR3 DNA follows: TGTGCCAGCAGTTTATCCGAGAACAATGAGCAGTTCTTC. Translated, it gives CASSLSENNEQFF.

The V gene is TRBV30, the J gene TRBJ2-5, with TRBD1 matching 9 bases. The J call may be incorrect, as the DNA end agrees better with TRBJ2-7. Germline assignment: CDR1 GTSNPN and CDR2 SVGIG (reference sequence). CDR3 size: 14 residues. CDR3 sequence (DNA): TGTGCCTGGAGTGGCGACAGGGGGAGGAACGAGCAGTACTTC. Protein sequence: CAWSGDRGRNEQYF.

The V gene is TRBV19, the J gene TRBJ2-1; no reliable D call. The germline V gene has CDR1 LNHDA and CDR2 SQIVND (reference sequence). CDR3 length: 10 amino acids. V shed 9 bases and J shed 10 bases, with 10 bases lying between them. In nucleotides, the CDR3 is TGTGCCAGCGGGTTTTGGGAGCAGTTCTTC. This translates into CASGFWEQFF.

The V and J genes are TRBV29-1 and TRBJ1-1, with 9 bases matching TRBD1. The CDR3 has 12 residues. Germline CDR1 SQVTM, CDR2 ANQGSEA. V was clipped by 7 bases and J by 4 bases; unmatched bases: 4. In nucleotides, the CDR3 is TGCAGCGGGGACAGGGCTGTCACTGAAGCTTTCTTT. This translates into CSGDRAVTEAFF.

This chain links TRBV28 with TRBJ2-1; D is ambiguous. This CDR3 has 15 amino acids. Germline V gives CDR1 MDHEN, CDR2 SYDVKM. The germline V and J ends were trimmed by 6 bases and 3 bases, with 15 bases remaining between them. CDR3 sequence: CASSSGSDDYNEQFF. CDR3 sequence (DNA): TGTGCCAGCAGCTCCGGGTCAGACGACTACAATGAGCAGTTCTTC.

The gene calls are TRBV27 and TRBJ2-1; tentatively, D is TRBD2 (6 bases). The CDR3 sequence is 14 residues long. V gave up 2 bases and J gave up 9 bases, with 14 bases separating them. Germline-derived CDR1 and CDR2 are MNHEY and SMNVEV (reference sequence). The CDR3 nucleotides are TGTGCCAGCAGTTTAACCGGGAGACGGCTTGAGCAGTTCTTC. Translation gives CASSLTGRRLEQFF.

The chain joins TRBV4-1 to TRBJ2-7, with 8 bases lining up with TRBD2. The length of the CDR3 is 15 residues. In germline, CDR1 is MGHRA, CDR2 YSYEKL. The V segment lost 1 base and the J segment 2 bases; nucleotides outside the gene matches: 4. DNA of the CDR3: TGCGCCAGCAGCCAAGGGCGGGAGGATCCCTACGAGCAGTACTTC. Its protein is CASSQGREDPYEQYF.

V gene TRBV27 combines with J gene TRBJ2-7; TRBD1 is a possible D gene (6 bases). The CDR3 is 15 amino acids. Germline lookup yields CDR1 MNHEY and CDR2 SMNVEV (reference sequence). Trimming removed 7 bases from V and 4 bases from J, with 20 bases in between. The CDR3 reads CASTMSGRGLYEQYF. In DNA, the CDR3 is TGTGCCAGCACCATGTCGGGCAGGGGTTTATACGAGCAGTACTTC.

Turning to this clone: The sample holds other DNA sequences that translate to the same CDR3. The gene calls are TRBV6-5 and TRBJ2-6, with TRBD2 as a possible D gene (6 bases). Trimming took off 6 bases at V and 0 bases at J, with 9 bases between the two ends. The CDR3 consists of 15 residues. Looked up from germline, CDR1 is MNHEY and CDR2 is SVGAGI. This CDR3 reads CASSRGVSGANVLTF. In DNA form, the CDR3 reads TGTGCCAGCAGCCGCGGGGTCTCTGGGGCCAACGTCCTGACTTTC.

The chain carries TRBV19 and TRBJ1-2; D ambiguous. Trimming left V 4 bases short and J 4 bases short, with 13 bases between. This CDR3 is 14 amino acids long. Germline CDR1 and CDR2: LNHDA and SQIVND (reference sequence). This CDR3 reads CASSNRERSYGYTF. In nucleotides, the CDR3 is TGTGCCAGTAGTAACCGGGAACGGAGCTATGGCTACACCTTC.

The chain carries TRBV5-1 and TRBJ1-5, with D hard to call. This CDR3 contains 13 residues. Germline lookup yields CDR1 SGHRS and CDR2 YFSETQ. V gave up 4 bases and J gave up 1 base, with 6 bases separating them. The CDR3 spells CASSPGSNQPQHF. The CDR3 DNA reads TGCGCCAGCAGCCCCGGGAGCAATCAGCCCCAGCATTTT.

In DNA form, the CDR3 reads TGTGCCAGCAGCCGTACAACTAGCGGTTACTACAATGAGCAGTTCTTC. Its protein is CASSRTTSGYYNEQFF. The V and J genes are TRBV11-3 and TRBJ2-1; 8 bases are shared with TRBD2. V shed 5 bases, J shed 3 bases, and the junction held 9 bases outside the gene matches. Germline V gives CDR1 SGHNT, CDR2 YENEEA. The CDR3 loop spans 16 amino acids.

This chain joins TRBV7-8 and TRBJ1-5; 10 bases are shared with TRBD1. The V and J ends lost 7 bases and 9 bases, in that order; junction bases with no gene match: 18. The CDR3 loop spans 17 amino acids. Looked up from germline, CDR1 is SGHVS and CDR2 is FQNEAQ. CDR3 residues: CASTSRGTGALGTPQHF. In nucleotides, the CDR3 is TGTGCCAGCACCAGTAGGGGGACAGGGGCCTTGGGTACGCCCCAGCATTTT.

This chain uses TRBV6-4 with TRBJ1-2; no definite D call. The V and J ends lost 3 bases and 4 bases respectively, with 15 bases between them. This CDR3 region has 15 residues. Germline V gene sequence: CDR1 MRHNA, CDR2 SNTAGT. The CDR3, as DNA: TGTGCCAGCAGTGATCAGCCGGGGTCCCTCTATGGCTACACCTTC. Its translation is CASSDQPGSLYGYTF.

Concerning this clone: The same CDR3 is also encoded by other DNA sequences in this sample. V usage is TRBV9 and J usage is TRBJ2-7; D not resolved. CDR1 and CDR2 from the germline V gene are SGDLS and YYNGEE. The CDR3 is 14 residues long. Trimming shortened V by 0 bases and J by 3 bases, and 10 bases separated the two germline ends. CDR3 DNA sequence: TGTGCCAGCAGCGTAGATTTGGGCAGCTACGAGCAGTACTTC. It encodes CASSVDLGSYEQYF.

The chain combines TRBV4-3 with TRBJ2-6; 12 bases align to TRBD2. The V and J ends lost 1 base and 2 bases, in that order; junction bases with no gene match: 9. The CDR3 loop spans 20 amino acids. Per the germline V gene, CDR1 is LGHNA and CDR2 is YSLEER. CDR3 in amino acids: CASSQGRLAGEVPGANVLTF. The CDR3, as DNA: TGCGCCAGCAGCCAAGGGAGACTAGCGGGAGAGGTACCTGGGGCCAACGTCCTGACTTTC.

CDR3 protein: CASSSPWGGANEQFF. For the CDR3, the DNA is TGTGCCAGCAGTTCACCCTGGGGAGGGGCGAATGAGCAGTTCTTC. The chain links TRBV28 to TRBJ2-1, with 7 nucleotides matching TRBD2. The V gene's germline CDR1 is MDHEN and CDR2 SYDVKM. J lost 7 bases, V lost 4 bases, and 10 bases had no gene match. The CDR3 totals 15 residues.

V gene TRBV9 combines with J gene TRBJ1-2; D is unclear. The V end was cut by 3 bases, the J end by 4 bases, with 7 bases between. CDR3 length equals 12 residues. The germline V gene encodes CDR1 SGDLS and CDR2 YYNGEE. CDR3 region: CASSGAGYGYTF. As DNA, the CDR3 is TGTGCCAGCAGCGGGGCCGGCTATGGCTACACCTTC.

The V call is TRBV7-9, the J call TRBJ1-2; D is unclear. The CDR3 has 13 amino acids. The germline CDR1 and CDR2 sequences are SEHNR and FQNEAQ (reference sequence). The V and J ends lost 2 bases and 3 bases respectively, with 7 bases between them. The CDR3, as DNA: TGTGCCAGCAGCTTATTGGAGGACTATGGCTACACCTTC. Amino acid sequence: CASSLLEDYGYTF.

This chain joins TRBV19 and TRBJ2-3; 11 bases match TRBD1. V shed 1 base and J 3 bases; nucleotides not matched to a gene: 0. Germline CDR1 is LNHDA and CDR2 is SQIVND (reference sequence). CDR3 length: 15 residues. The CDR3 loop reads CASSIGDRGTDTQYF. DNA of the CDR3: TGTGCCAGTAGTATAGGGGACAGGGGGACAGATACGCAGTATTTT.

V gene TRBV5-6 combines with J gene TRBJ2-3; the match to TRBD2 covers 7 bases. J was trimmed by 6 bases and V by 2 bases; bases with no gene match: 9. Germline V gene sequence: CDR1 SGHDT, CDR2 YYEEEE. The CDR3 length is 15 residues. Here the CDR3 DNA reads TGTGCCAGCAGCTTAAGTCCGGGAGGAAGTGATACGCAGTATTTT. It encodes CASSLSPGGSDTQYF.

The chain couples TRBV30 to TRBJ2-5; TRBD2 might be the D (6 bases). This CDR3 is built from 14 residues. Germline V gene data show CDR1 as GTSNPN and CDR2 as SVGIG (reference sequence). Trimming took off 0 bases at V and 1 base at J, with 9 bases between the two ends. The chain's CDR3 is CAWSVRGLQETQYF. CDR3 coding DNA: TGTGCCTGGAGTGTACGGGGACTCCAAGAGACCCAGTACTTC. Supplemented by reference TRBV30 and TRBJ2-5, the full variable domain reads SQTIHQWPATLVQPVGSPLSLECTVEGTSNPNLYWYRQAAGRGLQLLFYSVGIGQISSEVPQNLSASRPQDRQFILSSKKLLLSDSGFYLCAWSVRGLQETQYFGPGTRLLVL.

The V gene is TRBV6-1, the J gene TRBJ1-2; TRBD1 matches at 10 bases. The trim removed 4 bases at V and 0 bases at J, leaving 5 bases unmatched. CDR3 length: 16 amino acids. CDR1 and CDR2 from the germline V gene are MNHNS and SASEGT. The CDR3 nucleotides read TGTGCCAGCAGTGGCGTCGGGACAGGGGCTAACTATGGCTACACCTTC. Its translation is CASSGVGTGANYGYTF.

This chain joins TRBV5-1 and TRBJ2-7; 10 bases agree with TRBD2. The germline V gene has CDR1 SGHRS and CDR2 YFSETQ. J gave up 3 bases and V 4 bases, and 4 bases lay outside the gene matches. CDR3 length: 14 residues. The CDR3 sequence is CASSTVAGGYEQYF. DNA of the CDR3: TGCGCCAGCAGCACCGTAGCGGGAGGCTACGAGCAGTACTTC.

The chain combines TRBV5-6 with TRBJ2-7, with 7 bases that match TRBD1. Germline CDR1 and CDR2: SGHDT and YYEEEE. J lost 2 bases, V lost 2 bases, and 10 bases had no gene match. The CDR3 spans 16 residues. The DNA of the CDR3 is TGTGCCAGCAGCTTTCTCCCAGGGGGAAGGACCTACGAGCAGTACTTC. It encodes CASSFLPGGRTYEQYF.